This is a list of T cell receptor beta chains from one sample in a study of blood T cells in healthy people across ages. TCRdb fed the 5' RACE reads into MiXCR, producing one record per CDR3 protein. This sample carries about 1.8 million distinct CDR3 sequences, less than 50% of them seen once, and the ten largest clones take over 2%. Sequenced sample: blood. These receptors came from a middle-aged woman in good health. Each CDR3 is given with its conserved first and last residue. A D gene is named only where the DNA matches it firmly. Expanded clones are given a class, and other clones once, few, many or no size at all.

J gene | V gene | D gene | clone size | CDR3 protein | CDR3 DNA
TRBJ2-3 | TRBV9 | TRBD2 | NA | CASSVTLAGTDTQYF | TGTGCCAGCAGCGTAACCCTAGCGGGGACTGATACGCAGTATTTT
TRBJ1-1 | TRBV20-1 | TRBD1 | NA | CSPRQGGTEAFF | TGCAGTCCCCGACAGGGAGGGACTGAAGCTTTCTTT
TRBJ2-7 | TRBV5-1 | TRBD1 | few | CASFLHPRTGKDSYLYEQYF | TGCGCCAGCTTCCTCCACCCCCGGACAGGGAAAGACTCATACCTCTACGAGCAGTACTTC
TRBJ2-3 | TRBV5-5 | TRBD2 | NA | CASSLISSGGYPTDTQYF | TGTGCCAGCAGCTTAATCTCTAGCGGGGGGTATCCCACAGATACGCAGTATTTT
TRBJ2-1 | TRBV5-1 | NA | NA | CASSLRESGNEQFF | TGCGCCAGCAGCTTAAGGGAGTCAGGCAATGAGCAGTTCTTC
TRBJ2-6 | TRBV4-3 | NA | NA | CASSQLGASPSGANVLTF | TGCGCCAGCAGCCAACTAGGGGCTAGTCCCTCTGGGGCCAACGTCCTGACTTTC
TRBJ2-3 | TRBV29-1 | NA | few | CSVSTLLTDTQYF | TGCAGCGTATCGACTCTTTTAACAGATACGCAGTATTTT
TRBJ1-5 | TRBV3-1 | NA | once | CASSHQNQPQHF | TGTGCCAGCAGCCACCAAAATCAGCCCCAGCATTTT
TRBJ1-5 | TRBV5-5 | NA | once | CASSLSLPYSNQPQHF | TGTGCCAGCAGCTTGTCGCTCCCATATAGCAATCAGCCCCAGCATTTT
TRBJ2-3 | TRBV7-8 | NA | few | CASSLGRASTDTQYF | TGTGCCAGCAGCTTAGGGCGGGCCAGCACAGATACGCAGTATTTT
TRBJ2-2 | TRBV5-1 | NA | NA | CASSFTGTRNTGELFF | TGCGCCAGCAGCTTCACCGGGACACGGAACACCGGGGAGCTGTTTTTT
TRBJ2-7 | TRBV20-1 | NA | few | CSAREGFLSEQYF | TGCAGTGCTAGGGAGGGTTTTCTGAGCGAGCAGTACTTC
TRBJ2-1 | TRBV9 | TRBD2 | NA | CASSEAGGPSNEQFF | TGTGCCAGCAGCGAAGCGGGGGGGCCAAGTAATGAGCAGTTCTTC
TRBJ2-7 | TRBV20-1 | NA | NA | CSAGGQTSSYEQYF | TGCAGTGCGGGGGGACAGACCAGCTCCTACGAGCAGTACTTC
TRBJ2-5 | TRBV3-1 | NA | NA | CAGSSSGETQYF | TGTGCCGGCAGCTCTAGTGGTGAGACCCAGTACTTC
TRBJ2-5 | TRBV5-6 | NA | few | CASSDTYQETQYF | TGTGCCAGCAGCGATACCTATCAAGAGACCCAGTACTTC
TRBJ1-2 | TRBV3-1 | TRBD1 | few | CASSQVQSDRNFGYTF | TGTGCCAGCAGCCAAGTCCAATCGGACAGGAATTTTGGCTACACCTTC
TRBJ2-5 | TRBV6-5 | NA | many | CASSKEETQYF | TGTGCCAGCAGTAAAGAAGAGACCCAGTACTTC
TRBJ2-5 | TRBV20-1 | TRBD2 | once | CSAPLAGGPRRAQETQYF | TGCAGTGCGCCCCTAGCGGGGGGGCCTCGGAGGGCTCAAGAGACCCAGTACTTC
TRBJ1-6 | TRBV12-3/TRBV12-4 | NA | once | CASSFQWGGNSPLHF | TGTGCCAGCAGTTTCCAGTGGGGTGGAAATTCACCCCTCCACTTT
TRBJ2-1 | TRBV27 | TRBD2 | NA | CASSPQGLQLRTSYNEQFF | TGTGCCAGCAGTCCCCAGGGACTACAACTACGAACTTCCTACAATGAGCAGTTCTTC
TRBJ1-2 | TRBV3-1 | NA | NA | CASSQGSMGYTF | TGTGCCAGCAGCCAAGGCTCTATGGGCTACACCTTC
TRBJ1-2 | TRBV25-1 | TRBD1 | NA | CASLGRGPLDGYTF | TGTGCCAGCCTCGGAAGGGGGCCTTTGGACGGCTACACCTTC
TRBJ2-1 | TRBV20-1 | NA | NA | CSAREGSSYNEQFF | TGCAGTGCTAGAGAGGGGTCGTCCTACAATGAGCAGTTCTTC
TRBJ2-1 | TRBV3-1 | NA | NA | CASSRRGGAPDHNEQFF | TGTGCCAGCAGCCGACGGGGTGGGGCTCCCGATCACAATGAGCAGTTCTTC
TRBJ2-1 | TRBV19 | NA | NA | CASSIAAGSNYNEQFF | TGTGCCAGTAGTATAGCGGCGGGGTCCAACTACAATGAGCAGTTCTTC
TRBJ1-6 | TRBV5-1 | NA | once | CASSLVVGARNSPLHF | TGCGCCAGCAGCTTGGTGGTGGGGGCGCGAAATTCACCCCTCCACTTT
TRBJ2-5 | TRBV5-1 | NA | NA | CASRGAEGNEQYF | TGCGCCAGCAGGGGGGCAGAGGGCAATGAGCAGTACTTC
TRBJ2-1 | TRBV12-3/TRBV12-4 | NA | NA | CASSLPRGRNNEQFF | TGTGCCAGCAGTTTACCCCGGGGGCGCAACAATGAGCAGTTCTTC